This paragraph covers one T cell receptor beta chain sequence. This record comes from a study of PD-1 blockade in classical Hodgkin lymphoma. This sample's time point: cycle 4 day 1 (C4D1), after around six weeks of nivolumab. Each patient's relapse followed autologous stem cell transplantation, and brentuximab vedotin exposure varied. Clones were sequenced by immunoSEQ multiplex PCR, and TCRdb holds only the in-frame ones, with some missing. The sample holds some 50,000 clones, approximately 76% seen once. The V gene end was trimmed by 3 bases and the J gene end by 12 bases; junction bases not matched to a gene: 4. The CDR3 loop spans 13 amino acids. The germline CDR1 and CDR2 sequences are MNHNY and SVGAGI (reference sequence).

Material: peripheral blood mononuclear cells (PBMCs), obtained before the fourth cycle of nivolumab. This clonotype was obtained from a human donor with classical Hodgkin lymphoma. The chain employs TRBV6-6 and TRBJ2-3; 12 positions match TRBD2. The CDR3 loop is CASSYSGLAGQYF. The CDR3 DNA reads TGTGCCAGCAGTTATTCTGGACTAGCGGGACAGTATTTT.